This TCR beta chain is drawn from a study of cytomegalovirus exposure and HLA in healthy donors. Findings of the study overall: There were some V segments, including TRBV6-2 and TRBV6-3, excluded as indistinguishable. Fewer N-insertions than the 666-donor mean were reportedly shown by an Asian-associated ancestry cluster in a later analysis. Earlier results showed most TCR beta V segments being productive about 90% or about 30% of the time.

In the PCR, 60 Vbeta and 13 Jbeta primers were used. TCRdb's copy holds only in-frame clones and misses some; the assay was immunoSEQ multiplex PCR. Its clone listing holds about 140,000 clones. This CDR3 has 12 residues. Germline V CDR1 and CDR2: LGHNA, YNFKEQ. Trimming shortened V by 0 bases and J by 3 bases, and 3 bases separated the two germline ends. As to this clone: What it binds is unknown. The same CDR3 also results from other DNA sequences found in this sample.

This TCR was sampled from a man aged 35 to 55 in good health and CMV-seronegative. V usage is TRBV4-2 and J usage is TRBJ2-7; D call uncertain. The source material was PBMCs. The CDR3 DNA follows: TGTGCCAGCAGCCAAGACAACTACGAGCAGTACTTC. Protein sequence: CASSQDNYEQYF.